Shown below are 24 T cell receptor beta chains from a single sample sequenced in a study of human T cells and chemical hapten exposure. Noted treatment: therapeutic diphenylcyclopropenone sensitization with weekly scalp DPC. During construction of the library, unique molecular identifiers were attached to individual cDNA molecules for quantitative, reproducible TCR counting. Using its own MiXCR run on the reads, TCRdb lists one record per CDR3 protein. This sample carries some 5,200 distinct CDR3 sequences, around 51% of them seen once, and the ten largest clones take approximately 4.3%. The specimen was whole blood, collected before DPC sensitization or 2, 6, or about 24 weeks after (not recorded which). The receptors shown here come from an adult with alopecia areata. Some clones in this sample may be carry-over from other donors' samples. This table probably holds off-target reads from a library built for another chain.

This clonotype appeared a few times. The chain recombines TRBV5-1 with TRBJ2-7, with 12 bases lining up with TRBD2. Germline assignment: CDR1 SGHRS and CDR2 YFSETQ. V lost 4 bases to trimming and J lost 6 bases; unmatched junction nucleotides: 11. This CDR3 comprises 16 residues. CDR3 sequence: CASSPKTSGSGSEQYF. The CDR3 DNA follows: TGCGCCAGCAGCCCGAAGACTAGCGGGAGTGGGTCCGAGCAGTACTTC.

This rearrangement joins TRBV5-4 to TRBJ2-5; 7 bases agree with TRBD1. V lost 4 bases, J lost 4 bases, and 7 bases stayed unmatched. The CDR3 is made up of 14 amino acids. From germline, CDR1 is SGHNT and CDR2 YYREEE (reference sequence). The CDR3 here is CASSPRQGPETQYF. The CDR3 DNA sequence: TGTGCCAGCAGCCCCCGACAGGGTCCAGAGACCCAGTACTTC.

This clonotype has a handful of counts. V gene TRBV6-1 combines with J gene TRBJ2-7; 7 bases fit TRBD1. The CDR3 has 14 residues. Germline V gives CDR1 MNHNS, CDR2 SASEGT. With 3 bases clipped from V and 5 bases from J, the junction kept 7 bases outside the gene matches. In DNA form, the CDR3 reads TGTGCCAGCAGTGAGCCGGGCAGGGGGAACGAGCAGTACTTC. Amino acid sequence: CASSEPGRGNEQYF.

The rearrangement links TRBV11-2 to TRBJ2-5; perhaps TRBD2 as D (6 bases). The CDR3 covers 15 residues. Germline assignment: CDR1 SGHAT and CDR2 FQNNGV. The V and J ends lost 5 bases and 5 bases respectively, with 18 bases between them. The CDR3 sequence is CASSERLVRDETQYF. CDR3 bases: TGTGCCAGCAGCGAAAGACTAGTAAGGGATGAGACCCAGTACTTC.

The chain couples TRBV7-9 to TRBJ2-7; D tentatively fits TRBD1 or TRBD2 (5 bases each). V was cut by 3 bases and J by 0 bases, with 9 bases left in between. The V gene's germline CDR1 is SEHNR and CDR2 FQNEAQ (reference sequence). This CDR3 region has 14 residues. CDR3: CASSFGDLSYEQYF. In DNA form, the CDR3 reads TGTGCCAGCAGCTTCGGGGACCTCTCCTACGAGCAGTACTTC.

This clonotype turned up a few times. The chain carries TRBV28 and TRBJ1-1; TRBD1 agrees at 7 bases. The CDR3 is 12 amino acids. Germline V CDR1 and CDR2: MDHEN, SYDVKM. V was clipped by 7 bases and J by 13 bases; unmatched bases: 12. The CDR3 here is CASTDGQARGFF. The CDR3 coding sequence is TGTGCCAGCACCGACGGACAGGCCCGAGGTTTCTTT.

This clonotype has only a few counts. V is TRBV19 and J is TRBJ2-1; D is uncertain. In germline, CDR1 is LNHDA, CDR2 SQIVND (reference sequence). This CDR3 is 12 amino acids long. V lost 5 bases to trimming and J lost 6 bases, with 8 bases between them. CDR3 bases: TGTGCCAGTAGTCTCCTCTCCAATGAGCAGTTCTTC. Translation gives CASSLLSNEQFF.

This clonotype has more than one count but fewer than ten. V and J are TRBV20-1 and TRBJ2-1; 9 positions match TRBD2. This CDR3 comprises 14 residues. V was clipped by 5 bases and J by 2 bases; unmatched bases: 4. CDR1 is DFQATT and CDR2 is SNEGSKA in the germline V gene (reference sequence). This CDR3 is CSAHSGRAYNEQFF. The CDR3 nucleotides read TGCAGTGCTCATAGCGGGAGAGCCTACAATGAGCAGTTCTTC.

The J gene is TRBJ2-1, the V gene TRBV11-3; 10 bases are a match to TRBD2. With 6 bases clipped from V and 6 bases from J, the junction kept 2 bases outside the gene matches. This CDR3 contains 13 residues. Germline CDR1 SGHNT, CDR2 YENEEA. In DNA form, the CDR3 reads TGTGCCAGCAGGAGACTAGCGGGCAATGAGCAGTTCTTC. Its translation is CASRRLAGNEQFF.

This clonotype has just a few counts. The CDR3 spells CASTERGALLKNIQYF. The CDR3 bases are TGTGCCAGCACGGAAAGAGGGGCTCTACTCAAAAACATTCAGTACTTC. The J gene is TRBJ2-4, the V gene TRBV19, with D possibly being TRBD1 or TRBD2 (5 bases each). The CDR3 runs to 16 residues. Germline V gene lookup returns CDR1 LNHDA and CDR2 SQIVND (reference sequence). V lost 9 bases to trimming and J lost 3 bases, with 21 bases between them.

This clonotype was counted between two and nine times. The chain couples TRBV7-8 to TRBJ2-3; 10 bases line up with TRBD2. Germline assignment: CDR1 SGHVS and CDR2 FQNEAQ. The CDR3 spans 18 residues. With V trimmed by 5 bases and J by 2 bases, 13 bases remained unmatched. CDR3 protein: CASSQNPGLAAITDTQYF. In DNA form, the CDR3 reads TGTGCCAGCAGCCAAAATCCAGGACTAGCGGCAATCACAGATACGCAGTATTTT.

The CDR3 spells CASSLYQSSYNEQFF. Written as DNA, the CDR3 is TGCGCCAGCAGCTTGTATCAGAGCTCCTACAATGAGCAGTTCTTC. The chain combines TRBV5-1 with TRBJ2-1; D uncertain. Germline lookup yields CDR1 SGHRS and CDR2 YFSETQ. This CDR3 has 15 amino acids. Trimming shortened V by 1 base and J by 0 bases, and 8 bases separated the two germline ends.

The sample holds a few counts of this clonotype. V is TRBV11-1 and J is TRBJ2-7, with TRBD2 identical over 10 bases. After removal of 4 bases from V and 7 bases from J, the junction contained 10 bases not matched to a gene. From germline, CDR1 is SGHAT and CDR2 FQDESV (reference sequence). The CDR3 consists of 15 residues. CDR3 protein: CASSYAAGGLGEQYF. The CDR3 DNA is TGTGCCAGCAGCTACGCAGCGGGAGGGCTTGGAGAGCAGTACTTC.

This sequence joins TRBV11-1 and TRBJ2-4; the match to TRBD2 covers 15 bases. V was clipped by 5 bases and J by 7 bases; unmatched bases: 6. The CDR3 contains 16 residues. From germline, CDR1 is SGHAT and CDR2 FQDESV (reference sequence). The CDR3 reads CASSPGTSGRYNIQYF. In DNA form, the CDR3 reads TGTGCCAGCAGCCCCGGGACTAGCGGGAGGTACAACATTCAGTACTTC.

The V gene is TRBV7-8, the J gene TRBJ2-3; 11 positions agree with TRBD2. This CDR3 is built from 18 residues. CDR1 and CDR2 from the germline V gene are SGHVS and FQNEAQ. The V and J ends lost 1 base and 4 bases, in that order; junction bases with no gene match: 10. The CDR3, as DNA: TGTGCCAGCAGCTTAGAATTGAGGGATAGCGGGAGGGCAGATACGCAGTATTTT. Amino acid sequence: CASSLELRDSGRADTQYF. Combining the CDR3 with reference TRBV7-8 and TRBJ2-3 gives the whole variable domain GAGVSQSPRYKVAKRGQDVALRCDPISGHVSLFWYQQALGQGPEFLTYFQNEAQLDKSGLPSDRFFAERPEGSVSTLKIQRTQQEDSAVYLCASSLELRDSGRADTQYFGPGTRLTVL.

The rearrangement links TRBV27 to TRBJ2-1; D is uncertain. CDR3 length: 12 amino acids. V shed 2 bases and J shed 6 bases, with 5 bases lying between them. CDR1 and CDR2 (germline): MNHEY, SMNVEV (reference sequence). The CDR3 reads CASSLVGNEQFF. CDR3 nucleotides: TGTGCCAGCAGTTTAGTAGGCAATGAGCAGTTCTTC.

The chain couples TRBV2 to TRBJ2-7, with 8 bases lining up with TRBD1. With 6 bases clipped from V and 3 bases from J, the junction kept 13 bases outside the gene matches. The CDR3 spans 16 residues. Germline V gene lookup returns CDR1 SNHLY and CDR2 FYNNEI. CDR3 sequence (DNA): TGTGCCAGCAGGTACACCGGGACAGGACCCTACTACGAGCAGTACTTC. Its protein is CASRYTGTGPYYEQYF.

The chain recombines TRBV2 with TRBJ2-7; either TRBD1 or TRBD2 may supply D (5 bases each). This CDR3 region has 13 residues. Germline assignment: CDR1 SNHLY and CDR2 FYNNEI. V lost 3 bases, J lost 3 bases, and 9 bases lay in between. CDR3 sequence (DNA): TGTGCCAGCAGTGAGGGGGACCTCTACGAGCAGTACTTC. Its translation is CASSEGDLYEQYF.

The V gene is TRBV29-1, the J gene TRBJ2-2, with D maybe TRBD1 (6 bases). The CDR3 is 12 residues long. Germline CDR1 is SQVTM and CDR2 is ANQGSEA. V was pared by 7 bases and J by 2 bases, with 8 bases between. The CDR3 spells CSGGHNTGELFF. Here the CDR3 DNA reads TGCAGCGGGGGACACAACACCGGGGAGCTGTTTTTT.

The J gene is TRBJ2-2, the V gene TRBV24-1, with 7 bases that match TRBD2. The germline V gene has CDR1 KGHDR and CDR2 SFDVKD. V shed 4 bases and J 1 base; nucleotides not matched to a gene: 11. CDR3 length equals 18 residues. This CDR3 reads CATSDLVAGAVNTGELFF. As DNA, the CDR3 is TGTGCCACCAGTGACCTGGTGGCGGGAGCGGTGAACACCGGGGAGCTGTTTTTT.

The count of this clonotype is one. CDR3 coding DNA: TGCGCCAGCAGCCGGACAGGGGGCAATGAGCAGTTCTTC. As protein: CASSRTGGNEQFF. The chain is built from TRBV5-1 and TRBJ2-1, with 10 bases aligning to TRBD1. With V trimmed by 4 bases and J by 6 bases, 1 base remained unmatched. Germline V CDR1 and CDR2: SGHRS, YFSETQ. The CDR3 spans 13 residues.

The chain is built from TRBV29-1 and TRBJ2-3, with 8 bases aligning to TRBD2. Trimming cost V 3 bases and J 2 bases; bases outside gene matches: 1. This CDR3 region has 13 residues. The germline CDR1 and CDR2 sequences are SQVTM and ANQGSEA. This CDR3 reads CSVDSGNTDTQYF. CDR3 nucleotides: TGCAGCGTTGATAGCGGGAACACAGATACGCAGTATTTT.

This clonotype was recorded a few times. The chain uses TRBV7-9 and TRBJ2-1; D is unclear. CDR3 length: 12 residues. V shed 1 base and J shed 5 bases, with 3 bases lying between them. The germline V gene encodes CDR1 SEHNR and CDR2 FQNEAQ (reference sequence). The CDR3 sequence is CASSLGHNEQFF. In nucleotides, the CDR3 is TGTGCCAGCAGCTTAGGACACAATGAGCAGTTCTTC.

V usage is TRBV7-8 and J usage is TRBJ2-1; 10 bases line up with TRBD2. In germline, CDR1 is SGHVS, CDR2 FQNEAQ. The CDR3 totals 14 residues. Trimming cost V 2 bases and J 9 bases; bases outside gene matches: 4. The DNA for the CDR3 is TGTGCCAGCAGCTTACCTAGCGGGAGCACTGAGCAGTTCTTC. Amino acids: CASSLPSGSTEQFF.